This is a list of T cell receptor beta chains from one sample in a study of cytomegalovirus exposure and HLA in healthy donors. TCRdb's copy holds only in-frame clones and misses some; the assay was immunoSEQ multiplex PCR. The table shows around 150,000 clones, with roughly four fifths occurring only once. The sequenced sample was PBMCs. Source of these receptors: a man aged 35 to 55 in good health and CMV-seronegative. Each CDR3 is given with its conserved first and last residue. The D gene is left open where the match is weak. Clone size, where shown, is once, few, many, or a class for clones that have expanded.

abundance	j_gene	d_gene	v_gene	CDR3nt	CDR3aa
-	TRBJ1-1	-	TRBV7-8	TGTGCCAGCAGCCTCACTTGGGGCAGCCTTAACACTGAAGCTTTCTTT	CASSLTWGSLNTEAFF
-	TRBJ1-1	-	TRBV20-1	TGCAGTGCCGATCTAAACACTGAAGCTTTCTTT	CSADLNTEAFF
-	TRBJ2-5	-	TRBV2	TGTGCCAGCAGTGAAGCGCGGGTAAGAGAGACCCAGTACTTC	CASSEARVRETQYF
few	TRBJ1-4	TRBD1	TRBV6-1	TGTGCCAGCAGTGGAGACAGGGGAGGGAATGAAAAACTGTTTTTT	CASSGDRGGNEKLFF
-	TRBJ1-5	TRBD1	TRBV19	TGTGCCAGTAGTTCCGACAGGGGCGGGCAGCCCCAGCATTTT	CASSSDRGGQPQHF
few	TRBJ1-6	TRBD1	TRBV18	TGTGCCAGCTCACCTCGACAGGGGGGCAATTCACCCCTCCACTTT	CASSPRQGGNSPLHF
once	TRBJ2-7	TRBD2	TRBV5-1	TGCGCCAGCAAAGGACTAGCGAGCTCCTACGAGCAGTACTTC	CASKGLASSYEQYF
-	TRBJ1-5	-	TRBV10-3	TGTGCCATCAGTGAGTCGAGTAGCAATCAGCCCCAGCATTTT	CAISESSSNQPQHF
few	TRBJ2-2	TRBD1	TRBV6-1	TGTGCCAGCAGAAGGACAGGGGGCACCGGGGAGCTGTTTTTT	CASRRTGGTGELFF
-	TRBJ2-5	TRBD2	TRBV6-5	TGTGCCAGCGGAAAGCGGGGGGGGAAGGAGACCCAGTACTTC	CASGKRGGKETQYF
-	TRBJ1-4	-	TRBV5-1	TGCGCCAGCAGCACGGGTACAGGGATCGGCCTATATGAAAAACTGTTTTTT	CASSTGTGIGLYEKLFF
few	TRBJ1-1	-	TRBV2	TGTGCCAGCAGTGATCTTGGGGCAGGGGAAGCTTTCTTT	CASSDLGAGEAFF
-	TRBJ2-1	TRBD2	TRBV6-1	TGTGCCAGCAGCGAAGCGGGGGGAGGCTCCTACAATGAGCAGTTCTTC	CASSEAGGGSYNEQFF
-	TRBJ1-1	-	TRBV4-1	TGCGCCAGTAGCCAAACCGGGGGGGACACTGAAGCTTTCTTT	CASSQTGGDTEAFF
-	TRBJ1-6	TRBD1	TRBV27	TGTGCCAGCAGTTTCGGGACAGGGGTGGGATCACCCCTCCACTTT	CASSFGTGVGSPLHF
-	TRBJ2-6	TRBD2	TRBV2	TGTGCCAGCAGCGCAACTAGCGGGGGATTCTTTGGGGCCAACGTCCTGACTTTC	CASSATSGGFFGANVLTF
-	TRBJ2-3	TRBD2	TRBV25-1	TGTGCCAGCAGCTCAGCGGGACTAAGCACAGATACGCAGTATTTT	CASSSAGLSTDTQYF
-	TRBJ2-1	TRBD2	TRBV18	TGTGCCAGCTCACCGCTAGCGGGGGGCAATGAGCGGTTCTTC	CASSPLAGGNERFF
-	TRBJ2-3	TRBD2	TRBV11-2	TGTGCCAGCAGCCCCACTAGCGGGGGGGCCGGAGATACGCAGTATTTT	CASSPTSGGAGDTQYF
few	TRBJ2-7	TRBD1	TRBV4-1	TGCGCCAGCAGCCAAGTGGGACAGGGGGCGTGGTACGAGCAGTACTTC	CASSQVGQGAWYEQYF
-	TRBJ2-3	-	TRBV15	TGTGCCACCACGGGTTGGGGCGGGGGCGGGGGTCAAACAGATACGCAGTATTTT	CATTGWGGGGGQTDTQYF
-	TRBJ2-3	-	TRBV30	TGTGCCTGGAGTGTACTCAGGGTCACGCAGTATTTT	CAWSVLRVTQYF
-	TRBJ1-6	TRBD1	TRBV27	TGTGCCAGCAGCTCACCCCCATCGACAGGGCTTAATTCACCCCTCCACTTT	CASSSPPSTGLNSPLHF
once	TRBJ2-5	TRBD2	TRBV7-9	TGTGCCAGCAGCCGCCGGACTAGCGGGGGGGAGACCCAGTACTTC	CASSRRTSGGETQYF
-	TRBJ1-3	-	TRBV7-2	TGTGCCAGCAGTTCCCAGTGGGGGGCTGGAAACACCATATATTTT	CASSSQWGAGNTIYF
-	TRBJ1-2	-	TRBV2	TGTGCCAGCAGTGACAGGGGAGTTCTCTATGGCTACACCTTC	CASSDRGVLYGYTF
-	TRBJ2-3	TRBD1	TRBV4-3	TGCGCCAGCAGCCGCAGACAGGGGGCTAGGGCAGATACGCAGTATTTT	CASSRRQGARADTQYF
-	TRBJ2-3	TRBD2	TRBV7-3	TGTGCCAGCAGCCCGGGGGGTCGGGATACGCAGTATTTT	CASSPGGRDTQYF
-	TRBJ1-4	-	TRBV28	TGTGCCAGCAGTCTAGGACAGCATAAACTGTTTTTT	CASSLGQHKLFF
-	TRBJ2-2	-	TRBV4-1	TGCGCCAGCAGCCAACCCCGGGAAACTACCGGGGAGCTGTTTTTT	CASSQPRETTGELFF
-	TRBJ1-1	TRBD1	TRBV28	TGTGCCAGCATAGGAGAGGGGCAGGGGGGATGGGCTTTCTTT	CASIGEGQGGWAFF
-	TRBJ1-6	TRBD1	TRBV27	TGTGCCAGCCGGGACAGGTATTCACCCCTCCACTTT	CASRDRYSPLHF
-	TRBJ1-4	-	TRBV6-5	TGTGCCAGCAGTTACGGGGCCTCAACTAATGAAAAACTGTTTTTT	CASSYGASTNEKLFF
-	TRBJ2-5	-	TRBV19	TGTGCCAGTAGTATCGCAGGATTACAAGAGACCCAGTACTTC	CASSIAGLQETQYF